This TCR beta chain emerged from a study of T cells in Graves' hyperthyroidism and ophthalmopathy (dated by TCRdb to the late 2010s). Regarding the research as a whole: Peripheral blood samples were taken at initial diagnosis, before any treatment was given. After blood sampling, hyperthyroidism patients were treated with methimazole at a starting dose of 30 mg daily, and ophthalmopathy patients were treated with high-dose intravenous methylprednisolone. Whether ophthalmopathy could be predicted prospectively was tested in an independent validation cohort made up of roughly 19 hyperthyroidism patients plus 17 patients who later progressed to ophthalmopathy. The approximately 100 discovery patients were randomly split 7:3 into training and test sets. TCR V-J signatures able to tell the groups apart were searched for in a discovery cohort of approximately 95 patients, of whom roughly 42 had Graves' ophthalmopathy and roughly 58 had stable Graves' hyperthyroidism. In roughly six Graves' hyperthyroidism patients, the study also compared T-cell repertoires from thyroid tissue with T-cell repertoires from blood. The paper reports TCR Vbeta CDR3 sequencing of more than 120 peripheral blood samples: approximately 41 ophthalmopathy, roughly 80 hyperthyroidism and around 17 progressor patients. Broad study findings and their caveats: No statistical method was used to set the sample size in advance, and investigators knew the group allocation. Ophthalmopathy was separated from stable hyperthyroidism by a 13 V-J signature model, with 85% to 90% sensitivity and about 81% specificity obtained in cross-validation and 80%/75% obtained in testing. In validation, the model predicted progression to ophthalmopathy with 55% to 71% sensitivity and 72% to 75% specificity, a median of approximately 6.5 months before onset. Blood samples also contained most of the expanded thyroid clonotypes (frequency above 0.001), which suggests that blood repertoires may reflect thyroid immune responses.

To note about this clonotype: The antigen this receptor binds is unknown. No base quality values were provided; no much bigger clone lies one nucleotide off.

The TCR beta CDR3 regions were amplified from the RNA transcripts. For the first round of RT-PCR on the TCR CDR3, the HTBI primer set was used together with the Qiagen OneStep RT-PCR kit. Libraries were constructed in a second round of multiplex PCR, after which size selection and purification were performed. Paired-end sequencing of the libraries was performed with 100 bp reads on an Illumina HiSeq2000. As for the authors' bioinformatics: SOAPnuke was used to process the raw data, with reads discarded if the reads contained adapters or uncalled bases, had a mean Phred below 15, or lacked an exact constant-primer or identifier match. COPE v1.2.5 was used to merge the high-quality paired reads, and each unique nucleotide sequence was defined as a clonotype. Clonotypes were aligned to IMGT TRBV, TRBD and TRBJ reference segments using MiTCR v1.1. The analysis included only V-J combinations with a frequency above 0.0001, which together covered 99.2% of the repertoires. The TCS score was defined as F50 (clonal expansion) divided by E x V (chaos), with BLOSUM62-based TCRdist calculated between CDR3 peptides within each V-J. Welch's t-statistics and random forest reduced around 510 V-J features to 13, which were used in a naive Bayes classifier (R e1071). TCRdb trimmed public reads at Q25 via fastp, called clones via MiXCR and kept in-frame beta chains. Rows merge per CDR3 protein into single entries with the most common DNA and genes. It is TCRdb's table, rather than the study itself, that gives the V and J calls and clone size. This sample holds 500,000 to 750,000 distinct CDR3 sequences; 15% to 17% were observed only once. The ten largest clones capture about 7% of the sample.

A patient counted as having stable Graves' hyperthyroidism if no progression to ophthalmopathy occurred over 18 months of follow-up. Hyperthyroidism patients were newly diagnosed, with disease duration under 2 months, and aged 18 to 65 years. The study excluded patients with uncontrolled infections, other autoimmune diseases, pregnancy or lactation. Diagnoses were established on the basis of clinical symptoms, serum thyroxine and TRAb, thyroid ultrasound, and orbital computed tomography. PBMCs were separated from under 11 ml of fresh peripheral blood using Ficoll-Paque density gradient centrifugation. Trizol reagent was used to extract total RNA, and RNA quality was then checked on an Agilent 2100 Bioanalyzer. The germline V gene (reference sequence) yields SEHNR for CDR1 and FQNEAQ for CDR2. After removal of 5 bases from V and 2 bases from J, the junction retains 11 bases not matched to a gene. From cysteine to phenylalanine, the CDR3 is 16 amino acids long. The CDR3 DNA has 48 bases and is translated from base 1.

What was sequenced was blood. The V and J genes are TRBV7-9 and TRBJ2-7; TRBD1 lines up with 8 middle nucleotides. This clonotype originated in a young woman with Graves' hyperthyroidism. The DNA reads TGTGCCAGCAGCGCAGCGACAGGGGAAAATCCCTACGAGCAGTACTTC. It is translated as CASSAATGENPYEQYF.